The 7 T cell receptor beta chains listed next were all sequenced from one sample in a study of T cells in Graves' hyperthyroidism and ophthalmopathy. The TCR beta CDR3 regions underwent amplification using RNA transcripts as the source. During a first-round RT-PCR of the TCR CDR3, the HTBI primer set was used. TCRdb fed the multiplex PCR reads into MiXCR, producing one record per CDR3 protein. The sample lists a few hundred thousand distinct CDR3 sequences, 15% to 19% occurring once. The specimen was blood. The receptors shown here come from a woman aged 25 to 39 with Graves' hyperthyroidism.

The table lists this clonotype with many counts. This chain joins TRBV28 and TRBJ2-3; 9 bases fit TRBD2. The CDR3 is 14 residues long. Germline trimming cut 8 bases from V and 2 bases from J; bases unmatched to any gene: 5. Germline V gene lookup returns CDR1 MDHEN and CDR2 SYDVKM. The CDR3 protein is CASLGGRATDTQYF. CDR3 in DNA: TGTGCCAGCCTTGGCGGGAGGGCCACAGATACGCAGTATTTT.

This clonotype came up many times. The gene calls are TRBV10-2 and TRBJ2-7; 9 bases fit TRBD1. CDR1 is WSHSY, CDR2 SAAADI, per germline. Unmatched junction bases numbered 3, after V lost 5 bases and J lost 1 base. The CDR3 has 14 amino acids. The DNA for the CDR3 is TGCGCCAGCAGTACAGGGGGCAGTTCCTACGAGCAGTACTTC. Its protein product is CASSTGGSSYEQYF.

For this clonotype: Possible read error: a much larger clone is one base away. V gene TRBV28 combines with J gene TRBJ2-2, with TRBD1 identical over 9 bases. CDR1 and CDR2 from the germline V gene are MDHEN and SYDVKM. Trimming cost V 2 bases and J 13 bases; bases outside gene matches: 5. The length of the CDR3 is 13 residues. The CDR3 sequence: CASSLPGQGRLFF. CDR3 DNA sequence: TGTGCCAGCAGTTTACCGGGACAGGGAAGGCTGTTTTTT.

This clonotype was counted a few times. This chain connects TRBV20-1 to TRBJ2-5, with D possibly matching TRBD2 (6 bases). The CDR3 extends over 13 amino acids. From germline, CDR1 is DFQATT and CDR2 SNEGSKA (reference sequence). V was pared by 3 bases and J by 4 bases, with 12 bases between. The CDR3 reads CSARTGVRETQYF. CDR3 DNA: TGCAGTGCTAGGACGGGAGTCAGAGAGACCCAGTACTTC.

This clonotype was seen many times. The chain uses TRBV7-2 and TRBJ2-1; D remains ambiguous. Germline assignment: CDR1 SGHTA and CDR2 FQGNSA. The CDR3 contains 13 residues. V lost 5 bases, J lost 10 bases, and 15 bases lay in between. The CDR3 is CASSQNLLGEQFF. The CDR3 region has the DNA TGTGCCAGCAGCCAAAACCTACTGGGGGAGCAGTTCTTC. The full variable domain, completed using reference TRBV7-2 and TRBJ2-1, is GAGVSQSPSNKVTEKGKDVELRCDPISGHTALYWYRQSLGQGLEFLIYFQGNSAPDKSGLPSDRFSAERTGGSVSTLTIQRTQQEDSAVYLCASSQNLLGEQFFGPGTRLTVL.

Comment on this clonotype: Sequence at one end of the junction differs from germline and may be a read error. The chain is built from TRBV4-1 and TRBJ1-4, with D possibly being TRBD1 (5 bases). This CDR3 is 14 amino acids long. The V gene's germline CDR1 is MGHRA and CDR2 YSYEKL. CDR3 in DNA: TGCGCCAGCAGACAAGGAGGGGAGGGTGAAAAACTGTTTTTT. It is translated as CASRQGGEGEKLFF.

V is TRBV29-1 and J is TRBJ1-6; possibly TRBD1 for D (5 bases). Trimming left V 3 bases short and J 8 bases short, with 17 bases between. Germline values: CDR1 SQVTM, CDR2 ANQGSEA. There are 15 residues in the CDR3. CDR3 residues: CSVEGTGGRDSPLHF. The CDR3 nucleotides are TGCAGCGTTGAGGGCACAGGAGGCAGGGATTCACCCCTCCACTTT.